This T cell receptor (beta chain) was recorded in a study of blood T cell repertoires in COVID-19. Authors' processing steps: The authors estimated nucleated cell counts from reference gene primer amplification. Clones were read by immunoSEQ multiplex PCR, and TCRdb kept only the in-frame ones, dropping some. V and J calls and clone size are those listed in that table; D and trimming were worked out from the DNA. The sample has about 240,000 clones; around 90% are singletons. Cohorts were based on clinical histories the participants reported. The receptor was derived from a woman younger than 45 with acute COVID-19. The sample taken for sequencing was PBMCs or T cells enriched from blood (not recorded which).

Here the CDR3 reads CASSQEEPLGGDITDTQYF. The DNA for the CDR3 is TGCGCCAGCAGCCAAGAAGAACCCTTGGGGGGGGATATCACAGATACGCAGTATTTT. V gene TRBV4-3 combines with J gene TRBJ2-3; 7 bases map to TRBD2. V shed 0 bases and J 2 bases; nucleotides not matched to a gene: 14. The CDR3 runs to 19 residues. CDR1 and CDR2 (germline): LGHNA, YSLEER.